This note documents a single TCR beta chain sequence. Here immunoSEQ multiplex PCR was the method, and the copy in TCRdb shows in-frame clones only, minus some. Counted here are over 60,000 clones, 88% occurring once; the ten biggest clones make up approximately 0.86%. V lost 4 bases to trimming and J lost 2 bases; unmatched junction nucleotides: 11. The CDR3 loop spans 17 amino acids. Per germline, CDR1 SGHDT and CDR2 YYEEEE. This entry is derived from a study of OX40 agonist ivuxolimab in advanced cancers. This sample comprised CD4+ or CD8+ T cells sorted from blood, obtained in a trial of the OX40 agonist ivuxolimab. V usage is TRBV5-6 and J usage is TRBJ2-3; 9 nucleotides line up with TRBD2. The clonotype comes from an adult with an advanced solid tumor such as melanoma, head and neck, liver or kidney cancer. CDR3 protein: CASSRYHLAGYTDTQYF. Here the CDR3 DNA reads TGTGCCAGCAGCCGGTACCACCTAGCGGGATACACAGATACGCAGTATTTT.